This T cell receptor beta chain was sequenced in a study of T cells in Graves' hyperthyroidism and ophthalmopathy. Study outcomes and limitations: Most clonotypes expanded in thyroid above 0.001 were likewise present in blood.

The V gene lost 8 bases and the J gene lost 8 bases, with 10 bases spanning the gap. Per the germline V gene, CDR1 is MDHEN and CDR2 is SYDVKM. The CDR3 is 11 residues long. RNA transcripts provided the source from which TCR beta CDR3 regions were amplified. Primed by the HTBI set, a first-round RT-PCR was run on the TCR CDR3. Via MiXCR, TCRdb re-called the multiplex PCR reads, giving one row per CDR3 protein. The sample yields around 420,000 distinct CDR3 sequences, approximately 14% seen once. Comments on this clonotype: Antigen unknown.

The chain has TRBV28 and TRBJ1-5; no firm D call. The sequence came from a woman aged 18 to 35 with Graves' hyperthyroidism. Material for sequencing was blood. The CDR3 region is CASAPREPQHF. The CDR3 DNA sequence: TGTGCCAGCGCCCCTCGAGAGCCCCAGCATTTT.